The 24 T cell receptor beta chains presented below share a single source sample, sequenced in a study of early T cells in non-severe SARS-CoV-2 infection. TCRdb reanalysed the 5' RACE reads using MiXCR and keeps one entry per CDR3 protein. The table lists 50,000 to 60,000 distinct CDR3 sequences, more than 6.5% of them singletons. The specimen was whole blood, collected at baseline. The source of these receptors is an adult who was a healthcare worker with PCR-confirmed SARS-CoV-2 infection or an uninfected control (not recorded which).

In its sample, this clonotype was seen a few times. This CDR3 reads CSARETGGRYEQYF. CDR3 nucleotides: TGCAGTGCTAGGGAGACAGGGGGTCGATACGAGCAGTACTTC. V usage is TRBV20-1 and J usage is TRBJ2-7; TRBD1 matches 9 bases. Germline V gene sequence: CDR1 DFQATT, CDR2 SNEGSKA (reference sequence). There are 14 residues in the CDR3. The junction had 7 bases not matched to a gene; V was cut back by 3 bases and J by 4 bases.

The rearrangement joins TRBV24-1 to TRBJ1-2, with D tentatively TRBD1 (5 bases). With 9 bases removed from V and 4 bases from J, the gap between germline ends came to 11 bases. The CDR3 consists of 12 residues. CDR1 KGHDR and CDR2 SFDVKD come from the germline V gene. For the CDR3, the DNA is TGTGCCACCGGGGACGCCGCCTATGGCTACACCTTC. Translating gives CATGDAAYGYTF.

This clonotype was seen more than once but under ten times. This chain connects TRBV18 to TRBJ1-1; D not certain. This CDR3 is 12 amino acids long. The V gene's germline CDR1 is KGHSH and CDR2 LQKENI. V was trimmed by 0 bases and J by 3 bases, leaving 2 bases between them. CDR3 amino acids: CASSPPDTEAFF. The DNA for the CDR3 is TGTGCCAGCTCACCACCGGACACTGAAGCTTTCTTT.

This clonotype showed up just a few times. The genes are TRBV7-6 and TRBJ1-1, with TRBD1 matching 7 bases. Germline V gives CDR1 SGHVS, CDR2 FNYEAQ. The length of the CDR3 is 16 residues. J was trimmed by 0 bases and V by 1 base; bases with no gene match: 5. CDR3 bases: TGTGCCAGCAGCTTAGGTTTTAGGGGGCTGAACACTGAAGCTTTCTTT. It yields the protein CASSLGFRGLNTEAFF. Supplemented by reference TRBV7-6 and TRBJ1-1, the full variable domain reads GAGVSQSPRYKVTKRGQDVALRCDPISGHVSLYWYRQALGQGPEFLTYFNYEAQQDKSGLPNDRFSAERPEGSISTLTIQRTEQRDSAMYRCASSLGFRGLNTEAFFGQGTRLTVV.

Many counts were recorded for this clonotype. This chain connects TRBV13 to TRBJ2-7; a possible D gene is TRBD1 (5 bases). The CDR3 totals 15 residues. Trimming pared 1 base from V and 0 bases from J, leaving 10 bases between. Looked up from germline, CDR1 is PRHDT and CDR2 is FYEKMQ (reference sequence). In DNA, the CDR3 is TGTGCCAGCAGCTTAGCGGACACCGGCTCCTACGAGCAGTACTTC. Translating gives CASSLADTGSYEQYF. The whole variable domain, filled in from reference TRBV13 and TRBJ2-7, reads AAGVIQSPRHLIKEKRETATLKCYPIPRHDTVYWYQQGPGQDPQFLISFYEKMQSDKGSIPDRFSAQQFSDYHSELNMSSLELGDSALYFCASSLADTGSYEQYFGPGTRLTVT.

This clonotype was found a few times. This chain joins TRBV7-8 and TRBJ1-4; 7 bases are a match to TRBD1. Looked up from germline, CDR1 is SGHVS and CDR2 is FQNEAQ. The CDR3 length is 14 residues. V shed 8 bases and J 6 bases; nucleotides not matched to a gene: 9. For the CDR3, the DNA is TGTGCCAGCGCTAGACAGGGATGGTATGAAAAACTGTTTTTT. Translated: CASARQGWYEKLFF.

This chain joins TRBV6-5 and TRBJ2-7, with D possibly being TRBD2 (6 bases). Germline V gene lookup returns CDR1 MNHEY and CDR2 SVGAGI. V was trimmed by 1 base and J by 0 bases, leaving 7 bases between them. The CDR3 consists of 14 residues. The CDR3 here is CASSYWDSSYEQYF. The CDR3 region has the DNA TGTGCCAGCAGTTACTGGGACTCCTCCTACGAGCAGTACTTC.

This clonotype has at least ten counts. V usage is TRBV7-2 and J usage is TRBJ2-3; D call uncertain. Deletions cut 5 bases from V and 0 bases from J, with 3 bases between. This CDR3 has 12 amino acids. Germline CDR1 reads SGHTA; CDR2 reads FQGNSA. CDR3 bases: TGTGCCAGCAGCGCCAGCACAGATACGCAGTATTTT. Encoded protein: CASSASTDTQYF.

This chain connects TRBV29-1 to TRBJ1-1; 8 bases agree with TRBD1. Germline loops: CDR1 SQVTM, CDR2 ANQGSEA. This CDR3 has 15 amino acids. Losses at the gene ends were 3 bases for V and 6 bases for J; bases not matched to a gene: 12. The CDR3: CSVDPSRRGPAEAFF. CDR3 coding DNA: TGCAGCGTTGACCCTTCACGCAGGGGGCCGGCTGAAGCTTTCTTT.

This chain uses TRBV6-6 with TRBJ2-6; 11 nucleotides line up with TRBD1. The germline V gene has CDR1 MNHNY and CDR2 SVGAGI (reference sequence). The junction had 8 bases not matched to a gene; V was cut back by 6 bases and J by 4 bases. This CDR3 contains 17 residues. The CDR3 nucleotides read TGTGCCAGCAGACGCCGGGACAGGGGGTACGGGGCCAACGTCCTGACTTTC. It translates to CASRRRDRGYGANVLTF.

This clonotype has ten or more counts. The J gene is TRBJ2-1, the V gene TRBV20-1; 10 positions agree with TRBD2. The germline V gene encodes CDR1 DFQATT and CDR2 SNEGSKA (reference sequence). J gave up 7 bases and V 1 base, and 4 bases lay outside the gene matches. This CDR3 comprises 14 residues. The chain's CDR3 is CSARVLAGANEQFF. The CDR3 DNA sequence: TGCAGTGCTAGAGTCCTAGCGGGGGCTAATGAGCAGTTCTTC.

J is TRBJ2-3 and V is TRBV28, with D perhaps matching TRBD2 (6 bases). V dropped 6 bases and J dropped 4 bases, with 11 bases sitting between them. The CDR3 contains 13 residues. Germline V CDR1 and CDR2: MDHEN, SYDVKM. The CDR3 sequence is CASSPGGADTQYF. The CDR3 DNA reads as TGTGCCAGCAGCCCCGGCGGGGCAGATACGCAGTATTTT.

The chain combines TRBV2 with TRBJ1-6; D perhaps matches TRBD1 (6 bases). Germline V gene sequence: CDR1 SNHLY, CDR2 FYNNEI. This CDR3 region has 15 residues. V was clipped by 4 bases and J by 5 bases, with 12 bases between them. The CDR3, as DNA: TGTGCCAGCAGTGTACAGGGAAGGGATAATTCACCCCTCCACTTT. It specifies CASSVQGRDNSPLHF. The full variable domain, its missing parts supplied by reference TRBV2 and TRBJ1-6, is EPEVTQTPSHQVTQMGQEVILRCVPISNHLYFYWYRQILGQKVEFLVSFYNNEISEKSEIFDDQFSVERPDGSNFTLKIRSTKLEDSAMYFCASSVQGRDNSPLHFGNGTRLTVT.

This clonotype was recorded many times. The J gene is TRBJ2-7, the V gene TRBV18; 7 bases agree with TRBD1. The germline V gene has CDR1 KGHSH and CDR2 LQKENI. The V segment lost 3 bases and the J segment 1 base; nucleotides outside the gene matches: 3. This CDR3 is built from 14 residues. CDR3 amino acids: CASSPGTESYEQYF. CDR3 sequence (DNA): TGTGCCAGCTCACCGGGGACAGAGTCCTACGAGCAGTACTTC.

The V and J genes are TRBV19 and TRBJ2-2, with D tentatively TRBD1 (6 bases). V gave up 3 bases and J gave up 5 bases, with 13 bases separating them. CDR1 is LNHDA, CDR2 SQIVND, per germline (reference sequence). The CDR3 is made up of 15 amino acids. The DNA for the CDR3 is TGTGCCAGTAGTATCCAACAGGGTGAAACCGGGGAGCTGTTTTTT. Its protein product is CASSIQQGETGELFF.

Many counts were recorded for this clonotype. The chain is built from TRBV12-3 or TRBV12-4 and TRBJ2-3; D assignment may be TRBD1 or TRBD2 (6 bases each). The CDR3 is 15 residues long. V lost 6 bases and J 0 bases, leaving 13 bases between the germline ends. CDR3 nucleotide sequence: TGTGCCAGCAGCCGCGGGACACCTAGCACAGATACGCAGTATTTT. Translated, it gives CASSRGTPSTDTQYF.

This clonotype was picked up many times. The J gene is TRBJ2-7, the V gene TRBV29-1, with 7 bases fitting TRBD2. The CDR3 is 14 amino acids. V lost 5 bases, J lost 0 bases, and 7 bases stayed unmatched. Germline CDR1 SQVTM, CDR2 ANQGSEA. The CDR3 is CSVSSGANSYEQYF. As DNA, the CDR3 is TGCAGCGTTTCGAGCGGGGCAAACTCCTACGAGCAGTACTTC.

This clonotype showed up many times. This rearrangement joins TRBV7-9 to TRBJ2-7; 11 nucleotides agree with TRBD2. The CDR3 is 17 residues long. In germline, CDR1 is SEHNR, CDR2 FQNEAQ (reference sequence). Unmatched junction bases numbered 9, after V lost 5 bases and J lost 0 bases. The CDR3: CASSPGLAGPSSYEQYF. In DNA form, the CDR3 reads TGTGCCAGCAGCCCCGGACTAGCGGGTCCCAGCTCCTACGAGCAGTACTTC.

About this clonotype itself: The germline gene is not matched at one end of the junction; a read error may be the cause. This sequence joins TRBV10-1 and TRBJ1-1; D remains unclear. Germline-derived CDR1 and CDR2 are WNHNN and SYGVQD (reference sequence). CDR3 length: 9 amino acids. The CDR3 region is CASSEWVLF. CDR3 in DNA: TGCGCCAGCAGTGAGTGGGTTTTGTTT.

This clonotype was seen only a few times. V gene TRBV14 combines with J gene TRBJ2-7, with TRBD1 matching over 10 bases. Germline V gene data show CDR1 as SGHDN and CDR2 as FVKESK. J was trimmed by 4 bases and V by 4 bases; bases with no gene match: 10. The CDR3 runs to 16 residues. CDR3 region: CASSRRRGQGNYEQYF. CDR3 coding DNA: TGTGCCAGCAGCCGTAGGCGGGGACAGGGGAATTACGAGCAGTACTTC.

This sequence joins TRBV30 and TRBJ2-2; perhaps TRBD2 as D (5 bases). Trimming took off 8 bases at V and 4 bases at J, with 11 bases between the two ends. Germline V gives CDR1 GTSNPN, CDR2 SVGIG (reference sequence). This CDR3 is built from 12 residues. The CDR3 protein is CAIGVGTGELFF. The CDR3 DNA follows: TGTGCCATCGGGGTGGGCACCGGGGAGCTGTTTTTT.

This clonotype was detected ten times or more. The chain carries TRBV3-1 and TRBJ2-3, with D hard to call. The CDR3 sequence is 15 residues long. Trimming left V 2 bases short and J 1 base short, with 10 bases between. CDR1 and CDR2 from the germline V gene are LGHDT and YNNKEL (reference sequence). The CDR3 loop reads CASSQFRVGTDTQYF. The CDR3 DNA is TGTGCCAGCAGCCAATTCCGCGTCGGCACAGATACGCAGTATTTT.

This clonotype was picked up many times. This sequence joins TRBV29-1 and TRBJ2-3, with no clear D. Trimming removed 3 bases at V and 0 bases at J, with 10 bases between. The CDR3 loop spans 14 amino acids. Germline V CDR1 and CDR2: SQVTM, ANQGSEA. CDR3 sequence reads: CSVDSQTSTDTQYF. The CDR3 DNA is TGCAGCGTTGACAGTCAGACTAGCACAGATACGCAGTATTTT.

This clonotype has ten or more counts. CDR3 bases: TGTGCCAGCAGTTTACAGTCCTACGAGCAGTACTTC. This translates into CASSLQSYEQYF. The rearrangement joins TRBV12-3 or TRBV12-4 to TRBJ2-7; unclear D gene. The CDR3 length is 12 residues. The V end was cut by 2 bases, the J end by 1 base, with 3 bases between.